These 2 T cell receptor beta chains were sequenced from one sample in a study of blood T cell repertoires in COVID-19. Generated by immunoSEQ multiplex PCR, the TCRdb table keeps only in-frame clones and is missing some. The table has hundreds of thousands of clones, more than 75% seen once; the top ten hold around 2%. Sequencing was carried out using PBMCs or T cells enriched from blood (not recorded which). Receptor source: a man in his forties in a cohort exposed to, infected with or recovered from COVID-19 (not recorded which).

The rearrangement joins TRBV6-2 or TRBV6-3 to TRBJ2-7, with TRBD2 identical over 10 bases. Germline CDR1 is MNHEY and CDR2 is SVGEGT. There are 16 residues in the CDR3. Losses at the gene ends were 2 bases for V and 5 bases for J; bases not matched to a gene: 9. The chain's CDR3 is CASSYEAGGPLNEQYF. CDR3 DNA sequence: TGTGCCAGCAGTTACGAAGCGGGAGGGCCTTTAAACGAGCAGTACTTC.

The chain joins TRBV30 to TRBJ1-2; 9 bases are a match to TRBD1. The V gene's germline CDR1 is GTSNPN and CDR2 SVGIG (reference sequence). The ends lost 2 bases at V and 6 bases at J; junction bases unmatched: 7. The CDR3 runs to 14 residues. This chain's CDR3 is CAWSSGQGGDGYTF. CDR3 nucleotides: TGTGCCTGGAGTTCGGGACAGGGCGGCGATGGCTACACCTTC.